Given below is one TCR beta chain in context. The antigen it recognizes is unknown. One base away there is no much larger clone; base qualities are not given. The library was generated by the immunoSEQ multiplex PCR assay. The multiplex PCR relied on a mix of 60 forward primers for TCR Vbeta segments and 13 reverse primers for TCR Jbeta segments. Amplification of the CDR3 region of rearranged TCR beta genes was performed with a multiplex PCR assay on genomic DNA. Amplified TCR beta libraries were sequenced as 87-base-pair reads on the Illumina HiSeq System. Per the authors' processing: In a later analysis, about 80 million unique TCR beta chains were counted across the approximately 670 repertoires, and approximately 11 million of these chains were shared by at least two donors. To remove PCR and sequencing errors, raw reads were error-corrected and collapsed into unique sequences using a nearest-neighbor algorithm that merged closely related sequences. To assign V, D and J gene segments, CDR3 sequences were aligned to IMGT reference sequences. Each retained sequence needed at least a six-nucleotide match to both a V gene segment and a J gene segment. A rearrangement was called productive if the CDR3 had no stop codons and remained in frame with V and J, and every other rearrangement was called non-productive. Following IMGT convention, CDR3 was defined as the stretch from the second conserved V-encoded cysteine to the conserved J-encoded phenylalanine. Sequences without an unambiguous match to a single V gene segment were excluded from the earlier analysis of almost 600 of the donors. In an earlier analysis of 587 of the donors, V segments were called functional above 56.7% productive rearrangements and were called segregating when the between-donor standard deviation exceeded 5%. To diagnose cytomegalovirus status from the catalog of TCR beta chain sequences, a statistical classification framework was built. V and J gene assignment, in a later analysis, came from comparing TCR nucleotide sequences with IMGT/GENE-DB human TR gene sequences. The TCRdist pipeline was used in a later analysis to assign CDR3 sequences and most-parsimonious VDJ recombination scenarios. In a later analysis, every TCR beta chain was defined by the combination of its CDR3 amino acid sequence and its V-gene family, and reads without a unique V-gene family were dropped. To address suspected cross-contamination and a sequencing artifact, a later analysis removed over 500 highly shared, low-generation-probability nucleotide sequences. In a later analysis, a clonal expansion index was calculated for each public chain from normalized within-repertoire ranks of inferred template counts. In a later analysis, generation probabilities were computed with a VDJ recombination model fitted to out-of-frame rearrangements, and the resulting probabilities were checked against IGoR. A later analysis scored TCR-TCR, TCR-HLA and TCR-CMV co-occurrence with hypergeometric tests, applying a repertoire-size bias correction to TCR pairs. A later analysis estimated false discovery rates by permuting HLA or CMV assignments 20 times. In a later analysis, co-occurring TCRs were grouped with DBSCAN, and TCRdist sequence similarity was added when clustering was performed within HLA-allele-positive subsets. Repertoires with fewer than 30,000 or more than 120,000 public chains, plus five repertoires with anomalous nucleotide sharing, were excluded from co-occurrence clustering. TCRdb obtained this table from immuneACCESS and retained in-frame rearrangements with V and J assigned. These tables miss some clones; where compared with another copy, unresolved V genes account for less than half of the shortfall, and the remainder is unexplained. The DNA was the basis for D and trimming; V, J and clone size are from that table. Recorded for this sample are 120,000 or so clones; approximately 80% of them occurred a single time. Clones ranked in the top ten supply just over 1% of the sample.

This sample was taken from a study of cytomegalovirus exposure and HLA in healthy donors (dated by TCRdb to 2017 to 2019). For the wider study: According to an earlier analysis of several hundred of the donors, roughly 180 million T cells yielded 95 million to 140 million unique TCR beta sequences and about 300 Gb of sequence data. An early release covering roughly 600 HLA-typed donors comprised around 300 gigabases of sequencing data and around 86 million unique TCR sequences. Among the roughly 400 genotyped donors, 75% to 90% belonged to the genetic ancestry cluster associated with self-reported Caucasian donors. The aim of the study was to test whether cataloging public T cell receptors could identify signatures of past pathogen exposure. The T cell repertoires of several hundred subjects were profiled by immunosequencing and related to cytomegalovirus serostatus. Along with the approximately 700-subject first cohort, a separate validation cohort of 120 different subjects was used. High-throughput TCR immunosequencing, statistical association of individual TCRs with disease status, and machine learning were combined to predict cytomegalovirus infection status. A later analysis re-analyzed previously published TCR beta repertoires from about 600 donors and added high-resolution HLA genotyping to study TCR occurrence patterns. In the later analysis, no new phenotypic data were used to find candidate immune exposures; instead, reliance was placed on TCR beta sequences and their occurrence across donors. To decide whether each TCR beta V gene segment behaved as functional or pseudogenic, an earlier analysis of nearly 600 of the donors relied on high-throughput TCR beta sequencing. Donor age, sex, ethnicity and CMV serostatus were compiled together with the repertoire data. Genome-wide SNP genotypes for about 65% of the roughly 670 donors were used in a later genetic analysis, which treated that subset as a discovery cohort. All discovery cohort repertoires had been generated on a single sequencing platform. Class I and class II HLA loci were covered by the typing at four-digit resolution. The number of donors typed differed by locus, with 629-630 for A, B, C, DRB1 and DQB1, around 560 for DQA1, 600 to 610 for DPA1, and under 490 for DPB1. Several DR-DQ haplotypes were treated as single units for association and clustering because of strong linkage in the cohort. Among about 390 genotyped donors of the cohort, an average of about 240,000 unique TCR beta nucleotide sequences were sequenced per donor, about a sixth of them non-productive. Beyond this particular receptor, the publication reports: Several of the top co-occurrence clusters appeared to be linked to parvovirus B19, influenza, CMV and Epstein-Barr virus, according to a later analysis. A further reported finding was that TCR beta sequences accurately predicted the HLA-A and HLA-B alleles for most subjects in the first cohort. Presence/absence analyses assumed roughly uniform sequencing depth across donors, an assumption that may not hold. A group of highly shared sequence variants was considered likely to be a technical artifact of the sequencing pipeline. When HLA alleles, especially DR and DQ, strongly co-occurred, attributing TCR associations to individual alleles was difficult. Immune exposure information for the cohort was limited to CMV serostatus. The 87-base-pair reads could not distinguish some IMGT-functional V segments, including TRBV6-2 and TRBV6-3, so those segments were excluded. It was suggested by the authors that the approach could potentially be generalized to other disease states and immunological phenotypes. Across donors, most TCR sequences were observed very rarely, whereas some public TCRs were present in many individuals. An earlier analysis of around 600 of the donors showed that most TCR beta V segments appeared in productive rearrangements either about 87% or about 30% of the time, which broadly matched IMGT annotations. In this cohort, only TCR beta chains were sequenced, and detectable features were limited by the absence of alpha or paired-chain data. Cytomegalovirus status was reported to be diagnosed by the classifier with high specificity and sensitivity in both the original and validation cohorts. Because HLA typing was unavailable for some donors at each locus, only the typed subset was used in association tests. In vitro tests confirmed that a few of the cytomegalovirus-associated TCR beta chains recognize cytomegalovirus antigens. A total of about 180 TCR beta chains were listed by the study as associated with cytomegalovirus. A later genetic analysis reported fewer N-insertions in productive TCRs among donors in an Asian-associated ancestry cluster than the roughly 700-donor mean. At a false discovery rate of 0.05, a later analysis linked roughly 17,000 TCR beta sequences to specific HLA alleles. A later analysis found that TCR association rates varied across HLA loci, with DRB1 alleles showing the most associated TCRs and HLA-C alleles the fewest. Correlated functional status among segregating V segments might be attributable to linkage disequilibrium, but an unknown experimental factor could not be ruled out. In a later analysis, HLA-associated TCR beta chains showed more clonal expansion and lower generation probabilities than non-associated chains that were equally common. A later genetic analysis associated a missense DCLRE1C variant with V-gene and J-gene trimming of TCR beta chains, and an independent cohort replicated the association. Because counts were too low, under 20 rarely observed V segments, including chromosome 9 orphons, were left out of the earlier analysis of approximately 580 of the donors. In a later analysis, most CMV-associated TCR beta chains were found to appear HLA-restricted, with HLA associations seemingly driven largely by CMV exposure.

The germline V gene (reference sequence) yields SEHNR for CDR1 and FQNEAQ for CDR2. V has 7 bases trimmed and J has 5 bases trimmed; junction bases matching no gene number 13. Spanning cysteine to phenylalanine, the CDR3 consists of 15 amino acids. Here the CDR3 DNA is all that survives: 45 bases in frame from base 1. The cohort comprised 550 to 700 healthy bone marrow donors. All cohort members were sampled while nominally healthy, although unrecorded immune exposures were likely present. CMV serostatus was positive for almost 300 and negative for about 55% of the 666 cohort members, and was not recorded for this donor. A peripheral blood sample was provided by each donor, and peripheral blood mononuclear cells were used for TCR beta sequencing. The Qiagen DNeasy Blood Extraction Kit was used to extract genomic DNA from the blood cell samples.

Sequencing was performed on PBMCs. This receptor was taken from a human donor in good health. The chain joins TRBV7-9 to TRBJ1-1, with 7 middle bases fitting TRBD1. The CDR3 region reads CASMGETGVRTEAFF. Read as DNA, the sequence is TGTGCCAGCATGGGGGAAACAGGGGTGAGAACTGAAGCTTTCTTT.